This T cell receptor (beta chain) was captured by sequencing in a study of beta chain features in type 1 diabetes (dated by TCRdb to the late 2010s). A note on the overall study: No differences in mean age, gender distribution, total cell number or subset yield were found between patients and healthy donors. A total of 107,917,701 sorted cells were examined across all samples, and the number of cells per subset was strongly correlated with RNA yield. In the study, recently diagnosed type 1 diabetes patients and matched healthy donors were compared on the TCRB repertoires of their sorted circulating CD4+ T cell subsets. Whereas all 30 or so donors provided naive and central memory subsets, regulatory and stem cell-like memory subsets were isolated from just 8 patients and roughly eight healthy donors.

The CDR3, from cysteine to phenylalanine, totals 14 residues. The only DNA kept is the CDR3, 42 bases in frame from the first base. CDR1 and CDR2 are read off the germline V gene as MDHEN and SYDVKM. From V the trimming removes 5 bases and from J it removes 10 bases, while the gene matches leave 12 bases of the junction unaccounted for. What the research found in general, with its limitations: Naive, central memory and regulatory TCRB repertoires appeared more similar among patients than among healthy donors. Shorter templates might be favored by PCR, yet because patient and control samples were amplified and corrected together, any such skew would affect both groups equally. Because small numbers of individuals were included in the HLA sub-analyses, any influence of HLA type on TCRB rearrangement was left unresolved. Because cDNA was sequenced instead of genomic DNA, highly expressing activated cells could be over-represented, though the groups showed no difference in activation or CD3 levels. At VDJ recombination sites, type 1 diabetes patients had fewer insertions and more deleted nucleotides, which implies abnormalities in thymic rearrangement. In all four CD4+ subsets, TCRB CDR3 length was moderately but significantly shorter in type 1 diabetes patients.

Each donor gave one peripheral blood draw, averaging about 120 mL, which was collected into heparinised tubes. A BD FACSAria II was used to sort naive, central memory, regulatory and stem cell-like memory CD4+ T cells with a panel that included CD45RO, CCR7, CD25, CD127, CD95 and CD27. Purity was above 98% for every sorted population. PBMCs were isolated right away by Lymphoprep density gradient centrifugation and were stained directly, without culture. Samples were stained and sorted in pairs, with one healthy donor and one patient per experiment, so that batch effects were minimized. All of the isolated RNA was reverse transcribed with the High Capacity cDNA Reverse Transcription Kit, so expressed TCRB transcripts were sequenced. Naive, central memory and regulatory T cell samples underwent deep immunoSEQ sequencing, averaging about 3.57 million total reads per sample. Sorted cells were lysed in RLT buffer, and RNA was extracted using DNase-treated RNeasy Micro or Mini kits according to cell number. Each cell subset was processed separately to prevent cross-contamination, with patient and healthy donor samples processed together. The immunoSEQ multiplex PCR was used to amplify TCRB sequences from cDNA, yielding 87-bp fragments that span the CDR3 region. The amplicons were sequenced using the Illumina HiSeq platform. In the authors' own workflow: PCR bias was corrected computationally using synthetic template baselines, and reads within Hamming distance 2 were collapsed, with unmergeable singletons discarded. Reads were aligned to IMGT to assign V, D and J genes, CDR3 length, and insertions or deletions at six rearrangement sites. Within each subset, clonotype counts were normalized to sorted cell number, after which true diversity and Gini coefficients were computed with the tcR R package. The overlap coefficient, calculated on TCRB nucleotide sequences, was used to quantify repertoire sharing. TCRdb took over this immuneACCESS table, retaining in-frame rearrangements with V and J assigned. Such tables are incomplete; in checked studies, under half of the missing clones stem from an unresolved V gene, and the remainder is unexplained. The V and J calls and clone size are taken from that table; D and trimming were inferred from the DNA. A total of some 350,000 clones appear in this sample, over 8.5% of them only once. The leading ten clones occupy about 0.63% of the sample.

As to this clone: Its antigen target is currently unknown. No qualities accompany the bases; no much larger clone lies one base away.

The rearranged chain carries TRBV28 and TRBJ1-1, with TRBD1 matching 8 junction bases. Input material: central memory CD4+ T cells from blood. This receptor was obtained from a man aged 30 to 45 with type 1 diabetes. The nucleotide sequence reads as follows: TGTGCCAGCAGTGCAGGGGGCGCTTTTAAAGGAGCTTTCTTT. Its translation reads: CASSAGGAFKGAFF.